A single sample gave rise to the 25 T cell receptor beta chains below, sequenced in a study of cytomegalovirus exposure and HLA in healthy donors. In the PCR, 60 Vbeta and 13 Jbeta primers were used. Some clones are missing from TCRdb's copy, which holds only in-frame ones; the method was immunoSEQ multiplex PCR. The sample records approximately 210,000 clones, around 90% being singletons. Sequencing was carried out using PBMCs. The receptors shown here come from a woman aged 18 to 35 in good health and CMV-seronegative.

The J gene is TRBJ2-3, the V gene TRBV6-4, with TRBD2 matching over 7 bases. Germline values: CDR1 MRHNA, CDR2 SNTAGT. Germline trimming cut 4 bases from V and 3 bases from J; bases unmatched to any gene: 4. The CDR3 contains 14 residues. The CDR3 region is CASSAASGTDTQYF. CDR3 bases: TGTGCCAGCAGTGCGGCTAGCGGTACAGATACGCAGTATTTT.

V usage is TRBV7-9 and J usage is TRBJ2-7, with 9 bases identical to TRBD1. V dropped 6 bases and J dropped 6; count of bases not matched to a gene: 6. CDR1 SEHNR and CDR2 FQNEAQ come from the germline V gene (reference sequence). CDR3 length: 13 amino acids. The CDR3 sequence: CASRDRGKGEQYF. The DNA for the CDR3 is TGTGCCAGCAGGGACAGGGGAAAGGGCGAGCAGTACTTC.

On this clone: The junction departs from the called germline gene at one end, perhaps through a read error. V is TRBV7-9 and J is TRBJ2-5; a possible D gene is TRBD1 (5 bases). Germline V gene lookup returns CDR1 SEHNR and CDR2 FQNEAQ (reference sequence). The CDR3 has 14 amino acids. CDR3 amino acids: CSSSLGPNQETQYF. The CDR3 coding sequence is TGTTCCAGCAGCTTGGGGCCGAACCAAGAGACCCAGTACTTC.

In this sample, this clone turned up many times. This chain connects TRBV6-6 to TRBJ2-5, with 7 bases matching TRBD1. CDR1 and CDR2 (germline): MNHNY, SVGAGI (reference sequence). The ends lost 7 bases at V and 3 bases at J; junction bases unmatched: 11. The CDR3 length is 15 residues. Here the CDR3 DNA reads TGTGCCAGCACCCTGGGACAGACCGTAAAAGAGACCCAGTACTTC. It encodes CASTLGQTVKETQYF.

The chain couples TRBV18 to TRBJ2-1, with D perhaps matching TRBD2 (6 bases). Germline V CDR1 and CDR2: KGHSH, LQKENI. The V end was cut by 7 bases, the J end by 9 bases, with 28 bases between. The CDR3 sequence is 17 residues long. The CDR3, as DNA: TGTGCCAGCTGTCGTACGGGACTCGCAGTTTCGTCCAGTGAGCAGTTCTTC. Translation gives CASCRTGLAVSSSEQFF.

V and J are TRBV27 and TRBJ1-1; TRBD1 agrees at 9 bases. V shed 9 bases and J 4 bases; nucleotides not matched to a gene: 6. CDR1 is MNHEY and CDR2 is SMNVEV in the germline V gene (reference sequence). CDR3 length equals 13 residues. CDR3 in DNA: TGTGCCAGTGGGACAGGGTTAGGCACTGAAGCTTTCTTT. Its protein product is CASGTGLGTEAFF.

The chain links TRBV9 to TRBJ2-3; a possible D gene is TRBD2 (7 bases). The CDR3 covers 16 residues. Trimming removed 0 bases from V and 0 bases from J, with 11 bases in between. Germline V CDR1 and CDR2: SGDLS, YYNGEE. Here the CDR3 reads CASSVGGGQSTDTQYF. In DNA form, the CDR3 reads TGTGCCAGCAGCGTAGGGGGGGGGCAGAGCACAGATACGCAGTATTTT.

The chain has TRBV6-1 and TRBJ1-4, with 9 bases lining up with TRBD1. The germline CDR1 and CDR2 sequences are MNHNS and SASEGT. The CDR3 sequence is 18 residues long. The trim removed 3 bases at V and 0 bases at J, leaving 8 bases unmatched. This CDR3 reads CASSDGTGPRPTNEKLFF. CDR3 DNA sequence: TGTGCCAGCAGTGACGGGACAGGGCCGCGGCCAACTAATGAAAAACTGTTTTTT.

V gene TRBV7-2 combines with J gene TRBJ1-1, with a tentative D call TRBD1 (5 bases). V was clipped by 4 bases and J by 4 bases, with 13 bases between them. From germline, CDR1 is SGHTA and CDR2 FQGNSA. The CDR3 has 14 amino acids. The CDR3 coding sequence is TGTGCCAGCAGCTGGAGGGACCTGGGCACTGAAGCTTTCTTT. Protein sequence: CASSWRDLGTEAFF.

CDR3 loop: CASSPRRGRFYGEQFF. CDR3 nucleotide sequence: TGTGCCAGCAGTCCCCGTAGGGGGCGCTTCTACGGTGAGCAGTTCTTC. The genes are TRBV28 and TRBJ2-1, with 7 bases identical to TRBD1. The CDR3 has 16 amino acids. Germline CDR1 is MDHEN and CDR2 is SYDVKM. The V gene end was trimmed by 5 bases and the J gene end by 9 bases; junction bases not matched to a gene: 16. The variable domain in full, with the rest retrieved from reference TRBV28 and TRBJ2-1, is DVKVTQSSRYLVKRTGEKVFLECVQDMDHENMFWYRQDPGLGLRLIYFSYDVKMKEKGDIPEGYSVSREKKERFSLILESASTNQTSMYLCASSPRRGRFYGEQFFGPGTRLTVL.

The chain recombines TRBV5-4 with TRBJ2-7; possibly TRBD1 for D (5 bases). V lost 3 bases to trimming and J lost 0 bases, with 7 bases between them. Germline loops: CDR1 SGHNT, CDR2 YYREEE (reference sequence). The CDR3 runs to 13 residues. The CDR3 nucleotides read TGTGCCAGCAGCTCGGACACCTCCTACGAGCAGTACTTC. Translation: CASSSDTSYEQYF.

The chain combines TRBV19 with TRBJ2-5, with 10 bases identical to TRBD2. The J call may be incorrect, as the DNA end agrees better with TRBJ2-7. The V gene's germline CDR1 is LNHDA and CDR2 SQIVND (reference sequence). CDR3 length: 15 amino acids. The CDR3 DNA follows: TGTGCCAGTAAGCCGGGGACTAGCGCCTCCTACGAGCAGTACTTC. Protein sequence: CASKPGTSASYEQYF.

This chain links TRBV10-3 with TRBJ2-3; 7 bases line up with TRBD1. The CDR3 loop spans 13 amino acids. Germline V gene sequence: CDR1 ENHRY, CDR2 SYGVKD. Trimming removed 5 bases from V and 3 bases from J; junction bases left unmatched: 2. CDR3 nucleotides: TGTGCCATCAGTAAACAGGGGACAGATACGCAGTATTTT. It is translated as CAISKQGTDTQYF.

The rearrangement uses TRBV25-1 and TRBJ1-1; D is perhaps TRBD1 (5 bases). The V and J ends lost 8 bases and 6 bases respectively, with 16 bases between them. This CDR3 comprises 13 residues. Looked up from germline, CDR1 is MGHDK and CDR2 is SYGVNS. The CDR3 bases are TGTGCCAGCCCTCGGCGAGGACACCCTGAAGCTTTCTTT. Translating gives CASPRRGHPEAFF.

The chain combines TRBV4-2 with TRBJ1-5, with D perhaps TRBD1 (6 bases). Germline CDR1 is LGHNA and CDR2 is YNFKEQ. V was shortened by 8 bases and J by 2 bases, with 13 bases between the two germline ends. This CDR3 region has 14 residues. Here the CDR3 reads CASGSPGGNQPQHF. The CDR3 DNA is TGTGCCAGCGGCTCTCCAGGGGGCAATCAGCCCCAGCATTTT.

In its sample, this clone was seen once. V gene TRBV11-2 combines with J gene TRBJ2-2; 14 bases fit TRBD2. This CDR3 comprises 19 residues. CDR1 is SGHAT, CDR2 FQNNGV, per germline. J was trimmed by 4 bases and V by 0 bases; bases with no gene match: 7. The CDR3 region is CASSLEGTSGSSSTGELFF. The CDR3 DNA reads TGTGCCAGCAGCTTAGAGGGGACTAGCGGGAGTAGTAGCACCGGGGAGCTGTTTTTT.

The chain combines TRBV10-2 with TRBJ1-1; possibly TRBD1 for D (6 bases). Germline CDR1 is WSHSY and CDR2 is SAAADI. The CDR3 is 12 amino acids. V was cut by 5 bases and J by 7 bases, with 11 bases left in between. The chain's CDR3 is CASSWGPSEAFF. CDR3 bases: TGCGCCAGCAGTTGGGGGCCCAGTGAAGCTTTCTTT.

Regarding this clone: The junction shows a germline mismatch at one end, possibly a read error. The V and J genes are TRBV7-9 and TRBJ2-7; 9 bases are a match to TRBD1. From germline, CDR1 is SEHNR and CDR2 FQNEAQ (reference sequence). The CDR3 consists of 14 residues. Written as DNA, the CDR3 is TGTTCCAGCAGCTTAGGGACAGGGAACTACGAGCAGTACTTC. This sequence encodes CSSSLGTGNYEQYF.

The rearrangement joins TRBV28 to TRBJ2-1; TRBD1 matches 9 bases. CDR1 is MDHEN and CDR2 is SYDVKM in the germline V gene. CDR3 size: 13 residues. V shed 6 bases, J shed 6 bases, and the junction held 3 bases outside the gene matches. Here the CDR3 DNA reads TGTGCCAGCAGGACAGGGGGAGCCAATGAGCAGTTCTTC. Amino acids: CASRTGGANEQFF.

The V and J genes are TRBV10-3 and TRBJ1-6, with 8 bases lining up with TRBD1. Germline lookup yields CDR1 ENHRY and CDR2 SYGVKD. This CDR3 is 13 amino acids long. V lost 7 bases to trimming and J lost 9 bases; unmatched junction nucleotides: 5. CDR3 amino acids: CAINQGAGSPLHF. Written as DNA, the CDR3 is TGTGCCATCAACCAGGGGGCAGGTTCACCCCTCCACTTT.

Only one count was recorded for this clone. The J gene is TRBJ1-2, the V gene TRBV10-3, with no clear D. This CDR3 has 13 amino acids. Per the germline V gene, CDR1 is ENHRY and CDR2 is SYGVKD. Trimming pared 2 bases from V and 8 bases from J, leaving 12 bases between. CDR3 nucleotides: TGTGCCATCAGTGAGGAGAGGTCCCTGGGCTACACCTTC. It yields the protein CAISEERSLGYTF.

J is TRBJ2-7 and V is TRBV9; D is ambiguous. Germline CDR1 SGDLS, CDR2 YYNGEE. The CDR3 sequence is 16 residues long. The germline V and J ends were trimmed by 0 bases and 2 bases, with 15 bases remaining between them. The CDR3 sequence is CASSVGSSAVAYEQYF. The CDR3 region has the DNA TGTGCCAGCAGCGTAGGGTCCTCGGCGGTAGCCTACGAGCAGTACTTC. Based on the CDR3 plus reference TRBV9 and TRBJ2-7, the full variable domain is DSGVTQTPKHLITATGQRVTLRCSPRSGDLSVYWYQQSLDQGLQFLIQYYNGEERAKGNILERFSAQQFPDLHSELNLSSLELGDSALYFCASSVGSSAVAYEQYFGPGTRLTVT.

V is TRBV19 and J is TRBJ2-5; perhaps TRBD2 as D (8 bases). Trimming stripped 7 bases from V and 5 bases from J, with 14 bases between. Germline V gene data show CDR1 as LNHDA and CDR2 as SQIVND (reference sequence). The CDR3 is 13 amino acids. CDR3 loop: CASKGGGRETQYF. The DNA of the CDR3 is TGTGCCAGTAAAGGGGGCGGGAGGGAGACCCAGTACTTC.

The chain recombines TRBV18 with TRBJ2-1; 7 positions match TRBD1. The CDR3 consists of 14 residues. The V gene's germline CDR1 is KGHSH and CDR2 LQKENI. Trimming at V came to 3 bases and at J to 6 bases, leaving 5 bases not matched to a gene. The CDR3 sequence is CASSPPTGLNEQFF. CDR3 sequence (DNA): TGTGCCAGCTCACCGCCGACAGGGCTCAATGAGCAGTTCTTC.

This chain joins TRBV5-6 and TRBJ2-7, with 8 positions matching TRBD2. Trimming took 0 bases from V and 7 from J; bases not matched to a gene: 6. CDR3 length: 14 amino acids. Germline loops: CDR1 SGHDT, CDR2 YYEEEE. CDR3 loop: CASSLAGGEREQYF. For the CDR3, the DNA is TGTGCCAGCAGCTTGGCCGGGGGGGAGAGGGAGCAGTACTTC.